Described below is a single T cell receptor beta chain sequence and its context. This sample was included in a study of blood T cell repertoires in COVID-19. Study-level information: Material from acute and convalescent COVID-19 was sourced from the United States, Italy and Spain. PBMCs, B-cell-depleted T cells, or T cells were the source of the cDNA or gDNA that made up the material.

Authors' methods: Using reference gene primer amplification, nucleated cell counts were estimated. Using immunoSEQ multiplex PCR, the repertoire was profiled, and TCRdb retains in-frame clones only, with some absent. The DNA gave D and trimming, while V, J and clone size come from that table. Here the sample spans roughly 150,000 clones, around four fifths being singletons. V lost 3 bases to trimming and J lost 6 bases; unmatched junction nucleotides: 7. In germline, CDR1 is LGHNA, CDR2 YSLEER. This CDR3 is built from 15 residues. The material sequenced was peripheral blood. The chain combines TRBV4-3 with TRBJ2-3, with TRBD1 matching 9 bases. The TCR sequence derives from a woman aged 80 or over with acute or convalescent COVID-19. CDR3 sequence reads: CASSQDRGEWDTQYF. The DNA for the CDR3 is TGCGCCAGCAGCCAGGACAGGGGCGAATGGGATACGCAGTATTTT.